These T cell receptor beta chains were read from a single sample in a study of STAT3 mutations in large granular lymphocyte leukemia. TCRdb keeps only in-frame clones here, not all; method: immunoSEQ multiplex PCR. The sample has about 15,000 clones, 80% to 95% seen once. The source material was peripheral blood mononuclear cells. Receptor source: a woman aged 45-60 years with T-cell large granular lymphocyte leukemia. Some clones in this sample may be carry-over from other donors' samples. The CDR3 runs from the conserved cysteine through the conserved F or W.

CDR3 length,V gene,J gene,CDR3 protein
16,TRBV4-1,TRBJ2-2,CASSFRLAGDTGELFF
15,TRBV6-6,TRBJ2-5,CASSFSGARRETQYF
14,TRBV30,TRBJ1-2,CAWSVLWRFYGYTF
15,TRBV2,TRBJ1-5,CASSEAWTGPAPQHF
16,TRBV7-2,TRBJ1-1,CASSLEGGNKWTEAFF
14,TRBV5-1,TRBJ2-7,CASSLIMAGYEQYF
15,TRBV5-4,TRBJ1-3,CASSTRTVSGNTIYF
15,TRBV21-1,TRBJ2-2,CASSKGVGHTGELFF
16,TRBV11-2,TRBJ2-7,CASSLGRREGLREQYF
14,TRBV29-1,TRBJ1-1,CSVEDEYRSSEAFF
16,TRBV4-1,TRBJ1-1,CASSQEVGRVNTEAFF
17,TRBV19,TRBJ2-6,CASSTGLDRAGANVLTF
15,TRBV4-1,TRBJ1-2,CASSQVGGRTSGYTF
16,TRBV6-5,TRBJ1-5,CASSYSGFRGNQPQHF
14,TRBV4-1,TRBJ2-7,CASRPTGISGEQYF
17,TRBV18,TRBJ1-1,CAGGRDRGESMNTEAFF
14,TRBV5-1,TRBJ2-7,CASSHDRERYEQYF
13,TRBV29-1,TRBJ1-1,CSVQTGGNTEAFF
14,TRBV2,TRBJ2-3,CASSDSARTDTQYF
14,TRBV5-4,TRBJ1-1,CASSLQGRNTEAFF
15,TRBV5-6,TRBJ2-3,CASKSSGRGTDTQYF
14,TRBV4-3,TRBJ2-2,CASSQRFYTGELFF
14,TRBV2,TRBJ1-5,CASSAGRVNQPQHF
15,TRBV5-1,TRBJ1-1,CASSLEYRMNTEAFF
19,TRBV13,TRBJ2-7,CASSTGPGLAGSHSYEQYF
14,TRBV7-2,TRBJ2-1,CASSPGGGYNEQFF
16,TRBV5-1,TRBJ2-7,CASSLHADSDRYEQYF
15,TRBV4-3,TRBJ1-1,CASSLDRNMNTEAFF
15,TRBV18,TRBJ2-5,CASSPLPGGQETQYF
16,TRBV27,TRBJ1-1,CASSLSGRVRKTEAFF
12,TRBV6-1,TRBJ1-2,CASSLYGGGYTF
13,TRBV6-5,TRBJ1-2,CAVRDRGRWGYTF
15,TRBV5-6,TRBJ1-4,CASSLGGTRNEKLFF
15,TRBV2,TRBJ2-1,CASSERGNLLNEQFF
15,TRBV18,TRBJ1-5,CASSPEGVGVQPQHF
14,TRBV7-2,TRBJ2-7,CASNTDREAYEQYF
14,TRBV13,TRBJ2-3,CASSLTGVTDTQYF
16,TRBV12-5,TRBJ2-7,CASGRPSRGLWHEQYF
14,TRBV30,TRBJ1-3,CAWYQGGRGNTIYF
12,TRBV18,TRBJ2-7,CASSTTGAEQYF
16,TRBV7-6,TRBJ2-5,CASSSGPKRIQETQYF
16,TRBV10-3,TRBJ2-1,CAISGLAGVGRGEQFF
14,TRBV6-1,TRBJ2-7,CASNLRDRPYEQYF
13,TRBV2,TRBJ2-6,CASRTTGANILTF
16,TRBV5-1,TRBJ1-1,CASRLLSTGTNTEAFF
13,TRBV18,TRBJ1-5,CASSAGNNQPQHF
15,TRBV13,TRBJ1-2,CASSLVESREDGYTF
15,TRBV28,TRBJ1-4,CASSPSHEGGGKLFF
12,TRBV29-1,TRBJ2-5,CTIRELQETQYF
15,TRBV7-2,TRBJ2-5,CASSLGQGNMETQYF
16,TRBV18,TRBJ1-4,CASRSLKQGLNEKLFF
17,TRBV5-1,TRBJ1-1,CASSFQPGRNFNTEAFF
21,TRBV4-1,TRBJ2-1,CASSQEPGQYATMGRVNEQFF
17,TRBV7-9,TRBJ2-7,CASSQRAGQGVSYEQYF
13,TRBV6-5,TRBJ1-2,CASGGPRVYGYTF